Sequencing of this T cell receptor beta chain was carried out in a study of T cells after yellow fever vaccination. Study-wide background: Fractions containing few cells were prepared with SMART-Seq v4 Ultra Low Input. Findings and limits, study-wide: The CD4 and CD8 compartments had a small share of their clonotypes in common.

A universal primer site and UMIs were added as TCR cDNA was made by 5'RACE template switching. TCRdb called the 5' RACE reads again in MiXCR, with one record for every CDR3 protein. The repertoire holds approximately 24,000 distinct CDR3 sequences, with around 5.5% as singletons. The V and J ends lost 6 bases and 4 bases respectively, with 9 bases between them. This CDR3 has 12 residues. CDR1 PRHDT and CDR2 FYEKMQ come from the germline V gene (reference sequence). This clonotype was recorded once. The sample here was PBMCs, either bulk or a sorted T-cell subset (CD4+, CD8+, memory, or dextramer-sorted; not recorded which), taken 15 days after the yellow fever booster vaccination. The chain has TRBV13 and TRBJ1-1, with D hard to call. The sequence was obtained from a man aged 25 to 40 who received the YFV17D yellow fever vaccine. CDR3 sequence: CASSTGLTEAFF. CDR3 DNA: TGTGCCAGCAGTACCGGGCTCACTGAAGCTTTCTTT.